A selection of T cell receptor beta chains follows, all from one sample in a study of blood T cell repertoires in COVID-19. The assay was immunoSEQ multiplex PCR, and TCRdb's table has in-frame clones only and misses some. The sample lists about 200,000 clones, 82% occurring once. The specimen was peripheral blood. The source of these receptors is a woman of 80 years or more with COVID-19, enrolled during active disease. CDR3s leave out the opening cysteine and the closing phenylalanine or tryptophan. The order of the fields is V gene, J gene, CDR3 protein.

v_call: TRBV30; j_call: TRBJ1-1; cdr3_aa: AWSDPGQGDGTEAF
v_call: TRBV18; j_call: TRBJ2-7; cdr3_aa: ASSPPNSLVTYEQY
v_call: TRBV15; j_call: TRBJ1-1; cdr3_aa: ATSRLRTGTEAF
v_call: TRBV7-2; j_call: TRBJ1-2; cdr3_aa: ASSLRTGVSNYGYT
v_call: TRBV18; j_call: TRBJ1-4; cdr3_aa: ASSRGTSEKLF
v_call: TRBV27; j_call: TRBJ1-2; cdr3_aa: ASRRTGTGDYGYT
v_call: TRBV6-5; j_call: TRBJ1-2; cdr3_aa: ASRDRAGYGYT
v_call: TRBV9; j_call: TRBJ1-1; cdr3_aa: ASSVGPQGGTEAF
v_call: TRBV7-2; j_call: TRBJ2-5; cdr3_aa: ASSLGSGGSFQY
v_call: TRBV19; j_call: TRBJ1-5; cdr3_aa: ASSLHGRGPQPQH
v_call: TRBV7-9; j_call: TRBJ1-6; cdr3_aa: ASSLPPGQVDNSPLH
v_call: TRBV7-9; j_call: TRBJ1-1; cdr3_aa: ASSLGQYMNTEAF
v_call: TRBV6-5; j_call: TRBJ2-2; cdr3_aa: ASSYSSTGELF
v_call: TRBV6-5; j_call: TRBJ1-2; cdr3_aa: AIYRGTNYGYT
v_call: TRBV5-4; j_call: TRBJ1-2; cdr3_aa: ASSLGRDRGPGGYGYT
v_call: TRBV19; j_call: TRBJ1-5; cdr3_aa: ASSFASENQPQH
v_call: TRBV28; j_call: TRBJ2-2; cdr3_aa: ASRGQGSGGELF
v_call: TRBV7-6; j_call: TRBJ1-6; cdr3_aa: ASSLDHRVGSPLH
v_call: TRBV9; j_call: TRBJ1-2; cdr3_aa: ASSPDRGYGYT
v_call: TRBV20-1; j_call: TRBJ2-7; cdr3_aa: SAQTDYEQY
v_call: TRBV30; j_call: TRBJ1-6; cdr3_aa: AWSVGSVGSPLH
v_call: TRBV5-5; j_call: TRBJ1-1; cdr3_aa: ASSLGRTGLSNEAF
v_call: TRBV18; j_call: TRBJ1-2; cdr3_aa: ASSPQRGLTTDYGYT
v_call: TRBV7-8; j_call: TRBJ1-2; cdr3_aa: ASSLDLLGLPT
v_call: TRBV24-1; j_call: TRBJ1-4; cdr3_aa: ATSGGTEKLF
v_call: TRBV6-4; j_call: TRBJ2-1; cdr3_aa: ASSDSAGSRNEQF
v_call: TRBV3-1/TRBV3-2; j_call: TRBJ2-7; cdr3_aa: ASSQVGSRSEQY
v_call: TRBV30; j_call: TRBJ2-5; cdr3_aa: AWSGGQGETQY
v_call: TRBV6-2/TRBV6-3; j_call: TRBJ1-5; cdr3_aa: ASSYWGGPQH